This is a list of T cell receptor beta chains from one sample in a study of PD-L1 blockade in urothelial cancer. Some clones are missing from TCRdb's copy, which holds only in-frame ones; the method was immunoSEQ multiplex PCR. The sample records around 47,000 clones, 82% being singletons. Specimen: PBMCs, collected around atezolizumab (anti-PD-L1) treatment. All receptors come from a man aged 55 to 70 with urothelial cancer. CDR3s include the opening cysteine and the closing phenylalanine or tryptophan. The order of the fields is V gene, J gene, clone size, D gene, CDR3 DNA, CDR3 protein. D genes are given only for firm matches. Clone size is stated in some rows and not others, as once, few, many or a class when expanded.

TRBV4-2	TRBJ2-5	.	.	TGTGCCAGCAGCCAAGAGATCCGGCAAGAGACCCAGTACTTC	CASSQEIRQETQYF
TRBV6-1	TRBJ2-7	.	.	TGTGCCATCCTACCTCCAGCAGGGGCAACCTACGAGCAGTACTTC	CAILPPAGATYEQYF
TRBV4-2	TRBJ2-1	.	TRBD2	TGTGCCAGCAGCCACCTCAGCGGGGGCCCCTTTGAGGAGCAGTTCTTC	CASSHLSGGPFEEQFF
TRBV6-6	TRBJ2-7	.	.	TGTGCCAGCAAAGAAGGGGGCTCCTACGAGCAGTACTTC	CASKEGGSYEQYF
TRBV7-2	TRBJ2-2	once	TRBD2	TGTGCCAGCAGCTCCCAACGACTAGCGGGAGGGCCGAACACCGGGGAGCTGTTTTTT	CASSSQRLAGGPNTGELFF
TRBV6-4	TRBJ2-5	.	.	TGTGCCGGCGACGGACGGGGAAGGGGGTCCCAGTACTTC	CAGDGRGRGSQYF
TRBV6-4	TRBJ2-3	.	.	TGTGCCAGCAGTGAATCGGGGATCACAGATACGCAGTATTTT	CASSESGITDTQYF
TRBV6-5	TRBJ2-7	.	TRBD2	TGTGCCAGCAGTTACGGGACTAGCGGGGGTAACGAGCAGTACTTC	CASSYGTSGGNEQYF
TRBV6-1	TRBJ2-7	.	.	TGTGCCAGCAGTGAATCGCGGGCACACGAGCAGTACTTC	CASSESRAHEQYF
TRBV27	TRBJ1-4	.	TRBD1	TGTGCCAGCAGTTCGACAGGGGCCGTCGGTACACTGTTTTTT	CASSSTGAVGTLFF
TRBV10-3	TRBJ1-2	.	.	TGTGCCATCAGTGATAGGAGAGATGGCTACACCTTC	CAISDRRDGYTF
TRBV18	TRBJ2-3	.	TRBD2	TGTGCCAGCTCACGAACCACAGTGCTAGCGGGAGCCTCTAGCACAGATACGCAGTATTTT	CASSRTTVLAGASSTDTQYF
TRBV11-3	TRBJ1-1	.	.	TGTGCCAGCAGTTCAGGGATGACTGAAGCTTTCTTT	CASSSGMTEAFF
TRBV9	TRBJ2-1	.	.	TGTGCCAGCAGCGTAGACTCCCCCAATGAGCAGTTCTTC	CASSVDSPNEQFF
TRBV9	TRBJ2-1	.	TRBD2	TGTGCCAGCAGCGTAGAACTAGCGGGGGTCAATGAGCAGTTCTTC	CASSVELAGVNEQFF
TRBV12-2	TRBJ2-7	.	.	TGTGCAAGTCGCTTAGGACTAGCGGTAAACTCCTACGAGCAGTACTTC	CASRLGLAVNSYEQYF
TRBV28	TRBJ2-7	.	TRBD1	TGTGCCAGCAGTCCACAGGACAGGGCAGCAACCTACGAGCAGTACTTC	CASSPQDRAATYEQYF
TRBV6-6	TRBJ2-7	.	TRBD1	TGTGCCAGCAGTTACCCCCAGGGACAGGAGCAGTACTTC	CASSYPQGQEQYF
TRBV25-1	TRBJ2-3	.	.	TGTGCCAGCAGTGAACCCTACAGGGCTTCCACGCAGTATTTT	CASSEPYRASTQYF
TRBV6-6	TRBJ2-7	.	.	TGTGCCAGCAGAACCCCGCCCCAGGCCCAGTACTTC	CASRTPPQAQYF
TRBV5-1	TRBJ2-1	once	.	TGCGCCAGCAGCTTGCGGAGGAGGGGCAATGAGCAGTTCTTC	CASSLRRRGNEQFF
TRBV19	TRBJ1-5	.	TRBD1	TGTGCCAGTGAACAGGGGAATTATCGCAATCAGCCCCAGCATTTT	CASEQGNYRNQPQHF
TRBV18	TRBJ2-5	.	TRBD2	TGTGCCAGCTCACCTACGAGGGGGCTAGCGGGGGGGAGGACCCAGTACTTC	CASSPTRGLAGGRTQYF
TRBV4-1	TRBJ2-4	.	TRBD2	TGCGCCAGCAGCCAAGAGGGGGCGGGGGGGCGACAAAACATTCAGTACTTC	CASSQEGAGGRQNIQYF
TRBV10-3	TRBJ2-7	.	.	TGTGCCATCAGTCCTCAGGGTTCCTACGAGCAGTACTTC	CAISPQGSYEQYF
TRBV29-1	TRBJ2-3	once	TRBD2	TGCAGCGTGACTAGCGGGACTAGCCATAGCACAGATACGCAGTATTTT	CSVTSGTSHSTDTQYF
TRBV7-6	TRBJ2-3	.	.	TGTGCCAGCAGCTTAGGGACACTCGGCACAGATACGCAGTATTTT	CASSLGTLGTDTQYF
TRBV7-2	TRBJ1-6	.	TRBD1	TGTGCCAGCAGCCTAGACAGGGGCTCACCCCTCCACTTT	CASSLDRGSPLHF
TRBV7-2	TRBJ2-3	.	.	TGTGCCAGCAGCCGTGCGGCAGGGGGCACAGATACGCAGTATTTT	CASSRAAGGTDTQYF
TRBV28	TRBJ2-1	few	TRBD2	TGTGCCAGCAGTTTAACCGGGACTACTTACAATGAGCAGTTCTTC	CASSLTGTTYNEQFF
TRBV19	TRBJ1-5	.	TRBD1	TGTGCCAGTAGTACTTGGACAGGGTTGGGTCAGCCCCAGCATTTT	CASSTWTGLGQPQHF
TRBV10-1	TRBJ2-1	.	.	TGCGCCAGCAGTGGGCCCTCGACAAATGAGCAGTTCTTC	CASSGPSTNEQFF
TRBV5-1	TRBJ2-3	once	TRBD2	TGCGCCAGCAGCCCGAGGGGGACTAGCGGCTCCCCGGTGGCTCCAGATACGCAGTATTTT	CASSPRGTSGSPVAPDTQYF
TRBV30	TRBJ2-7	.	TRBD2	TGTGCCTGGAGTGTGGGCGGGAGTACCTACGAGCAGTACTTC	CAWSVGGSTYEQYF
TRBV6-6	TRBJ1-2	.	.	TGTGCCAGCAGTTCCGGGTTAGGGGAAGGCTACACCTTC	CASSSGLGEGYTF
TRBV28	TRBJ1-6	.	.	TGTGCCAGCAGGCCCACCTACAATTCACCCCTCCACTTT	CASRPTYNSPLHF
TRBV28	TRBJ2-7	.	TRBD2	TGTGCCAGCAGGCCCCCCCCTAGCGGGGGTTCCTACGAGCAGTACTTC	CASRPPPSGGSYEQYF
TRBV28	TRBJ1-2	once	.	TGTGCCAGCGGTGGGAGTACTCTACCTCACTATGGCTACACCTTC	CASGGSTLPHYGYTF
TRBV2	TRBJ2-5	.	TRBD2	TGTGCCAGCACGTGGACTAGCGGAGGGGGGGGCCAAGAGACCCAGTACTTC	CASTWTSGGGGQETQYF
TRBV9	TRBJ2-5	.	TRBD1	TGTGCCAGCAGCGTAGCCGGACAGGGGCAGACCCAGTACTTC	CASSVAGQGQTQYF
TRBV9	TRBJ1-2	.	TRBD1	TGTGCCAGCAGCGTAACCGGGACAGGGGGGTATGGCTACACCTTC	CASSVTGTGGYGYTF
TRBV9	TRBJ2-7	.	.	TGTGCCAGCAGCGTAGGTGGCTTCTACGAGCAGTACTTC	CASSVGGFYEQYF